This is a list of T cell receptor beta chains from one sample in a study of T cells after yellow fever vaccination. TCRdb independently ran MiXCR on the 5' RACE reads; one entry per CDR3 protein. The sample has 300,000 to 450,000 distinct CDR3 sequences, roughly 8.4% seen once. Sequencing was performed on PBMCs, taken approximately 47 days after the first yellow fever vaccination. The receptors come from a man in his late teens or twenties who received the YFV17D yellow fever vaccine. Both conserved end residues are trimmed from each CDR3. Clone sizes are given selectively: once, few, many, or a class where the clone is expanded.

j_call: TRBJ2-3
clone_size: few
v_call: TRBV7-9
cdr3_aa: ASSSMTDFTDTQY

j_call: TRBJ2-1
clone_size: few
v_call: TRBV16
cdr3_aa: ASSRSGGPYNEQF

j_call: TRBJ2-5
clone_size: many
v_call: TRBV2
cdr3_aa: ASNLARSYQETQY

j_call: TRBJ1-1
clone_size: NA
v_call: TRBV7-3
cdr3_aa: ASSSINREPNTEAF

j_call: TRBJ1-5
clone_size: few
v_call: TRBV23-1
cdr3_aa: ASSRKGQYNQPQH

j_call: TRBJ2-1
clone_size: few
v_call: TRBV24-1
cdr3_aa: ATKGEEQF

j_call: TRBJ2-1
clone_size: few
v_call: TRBV6-5
cdr3_aa: ASSYRSTPNNEQF

j_call: TRBJ1-1
clone_size: NA
v_call: TRBV5-1
cdr3_aa: ASSPIPGNTEAF

j_call: TRBJ1-5
clone_size: NA
v_call: TRBV27
cdr3_aa: ASSLMGGTGDYGNQPQH

j_call: TRBJ2-3
clone_size: NA
v_call: TRBV5-4
cdr3_aa: ASSFQRALSPDTQY

j_call: TRBJ2-1
clone_size: NA
v_call: TRBV20-1
cdr3_aa: SARDIAGVSYNEQF

j_call: TRBJ2-3
clone_size: few
v_call: TRBV28
cdr3_aa: ASSPYFPVDTQY

j_call: TRBJ1-2
clone_size: few
v_call: TRBV13
cdr3_aa: ASSSPRVTNYGYT

j_call: TRBJ1-2
clone_size: few
v_call: TRBV6-1
cdr3_aa: ASSKSTNYGYT

j_call: TRBJ1-6
clone_size: few
v_call: TRBV4-1
cdr3_aa: ASSPQVGQGHSPLH

j_call: TRBJ2-3
clone_size: few
v_call: TRBV7-9
cdr3_aa: ASSYGKDTQY

j_call: TRBJ2-3
clone_size: many
v_call: TRBV12-3/TRBV12-4
cdr3_aa: ASSGTTSTDTQY

j_call: TRBJ1-2
clone_size: few
v_call: TRBV5-5
cdr3_aa: ASRRGQGHGYT

j_call: TRBJ1-6
clone_size: NA
v_call: TRBV7-9
cdr3_aa: ASSLGSDNSPLH

j_call: TRBJ1-2
clone_size: few
v_call: TRBV28
cdr3_aa: ASTHSGGRTYGYT

j_call: TRBJ2-7
clone_size: many
v_call: TRBV12-3/TRBV12-4
cdr3_aa: ASSSRYEQY

j_call: TRBJ1-2
clone_size: few
v_call: TRBV7-9
cdr3_aa: ASSLSGQENYGYT

j_call: TRBJ2-1
clone_size: many
v_call: TRBV14
cdr3_aa: ASSQLSRDNEQF

j_call: TRBJ2-1
clone_size: NA
v_call: TRBV5-1
cdr3_aa: ASSGGTEYNEQF

j_call: TRBJ2-5
clone_size: many
v_call: TRBV5-1
cdr3_aa: ASSQIQETQY

j_call: TRBJ1-2
clone_size: many
v_call: TRBV5-5
cdr3_aa: ASSLTYRASAYGYT

j_call: TRBJ2-5
clone_size: few
v_call: TRBV6-5
cdr3_aa: ASSYTLALGTQY

j_call: TRBJ2-1
clone_size: NA
v_call: TRBV7-2
cdr3_aa: ASSPGTSGGSYNEQF

j_call: TRBJ2-3
clone_size: NA
v_call: TRBV10-3
cdr3_aa: AITSDQHTQY

j_call: TRBJ2-1
clone_size: few
v_call: TRBV7-9
cdr3_aa: ASSLVYQGLNEQF

j_call: TRBJ1-5
clone_size: NA
v_call: TRBV12-3/TRBV12-4
cdr3_aa: ASSLAGTGGNQPQH

j_call: TRBJ2-5
clone_size: many
v_call: TRBV5-1
cdr3_aa: ASRPGGYQETQY

j_call: TRBJ2-1
clone_size: few
v_call: TRBV5-1
cdr3_aa: ASSLARASYNEQF

j_call: TRBJ2-4
clone_size: many
v_call: TRBV5-1
cdr3_aa: ASSSERGLFIQY

j_call: TRBJ2-7
clone_size: NA
v_call: TRBV12-3/TRBV12-4
cdr3_aa: ASSKPGTGGYEQY

j_call: TRBJ2-3
clone_size: NA
v_call: TRBV20-1
cdr3_aa: SARDPLRGTDTQY

j_call: TRBJ2-5
clone_size: many
v_call: TRBV7-2
cdr3_aa: ASSPNPRGLMETQY

j_call: TRBJ2-1
clone_size: few
v_call: TRBV5-1
cdr3_aa: ASTATTSGGVREQF

j_call: TRBJ2-3
clone_size: many
v_call: TRBV18
cdr3_aa: ASSPGQPRTDTQY

j_call: TRBJ1-4
clone_size: NA
v_call: TRBV12-3/TRBV12-4
cdr3_aa: ASSWGQGEKLF

j_call: TRBJ1-2
clone_size: NA
v_call: TRBV5-1
cdr3_aa: ASSLGAENGYT